The rows below give T cell receptor beta chains drawn from one sample of a study of cytomegalovirus exposure and HLA in healthy donors. The table came from immunoSEQ multiplex PCR; TCRdb's copy has only in-frame clones and leaves some out. The sample has more than 200,000 clones, about 80% seen once. Sequencing was performed on PBMCs. Receptors were obtained from a man between 40 and 49 years old in good health and CMV-seronegative. CDR3s include the opening cysteine and the closing phenylalanine or tryptophan. The D gene is left open where the match is weak. Clone size is shown for a subset of rows, as once, few, many or a class of expanded clone.

abundance	v_gene	j_gene	d_gene	CDR3aa	CDR3nt
few	TRBV7-9	TRBJ1-4	-	CASRPSNEKLFF	TGTGCCAGCAGACCTAGTAATGAAAAACTGTTTTTT
-	TRBV18	TRBJ2-7	TRBD2	CAGSPPTSGRYEQYF	TGTGCCGGCTCACCACCGACTAGCGGGAGATACGAGCAGTACTTC
-	TRBV30	TRBJ2-2	-	CAWRQFTGELFF	TGTGCCTGGAGACAGTTTACCGGGGAGCTGTTTTTT
-	TRBV5-6	TRBJ2-3	TRBD2	CASSLGLAGADTQYF	TGTGCCAGCAGCTTGGGGTTAGCGGGGGCTGATACGCAGTATTTT
-	TRBV5-4	TRBJ2-7	-	CASSLLEGENIYEQYF	TGTGCCAGCAGCTTGCTCGAGGGAGAGAATATCTACGAGCAGTACTTC
-	TRBV27	TRBJ2-4	-	CASSQFRGGEKNIQYF	TGTGCCAGCAGCCAATTCAGGGGAGGGGAAAAAAACATTCAGTACTTC
-	TRBV2	TRBJ2-5	TRBD2	CASRDELAGVTNEYF	TGTGCCAGCAGGGATGAGCTAGCGGGAGTTACTAATGAGTACTTC
-	TRBV5-1	TRBJ2-3	-	CASSIPFTDTQYF	TGCGCCAGCAGCATCCCGTTCACAGATACGCAGTATTTT
-	TRBV19	TRBJ1-5	TRBD1	CASLQRVRGYEVHQPQHF	TGTGCCAGTCTCCAGAGAGTCAGGGGGTACGAGGTACATCAGCCCCAGCATTTT
-	TRBV5-1	TRBJ1-1	-	CASSLDEGWNTEAFF	TGCGCCAGCAGCTTGGACGAGGGATGGAACACTGAAGCTTTCTTT
-	TRBV27	TRBJ2-1	-	CASSLAKTARSYNEQFF	TGTGCCAGCAGTTTAGCGAAGACAGCGCGGTCCTACAATGAGCAGTTCTTC
-	TRBV20-1	TRBJ2-5	-	CSAGGGETQYF	TGCAGTGCTGGAGGAGGGGAGACCCAGTACTTC
once	TRBV4-3	TRBJ2-1	TRBD2	CASSQARLAGEQFF	TGCGCCAGCAGCCAGGCAAGACTAGCAGGAGAGCAGTTCTTC
-	TRBV10-3	TRBJ1-5	-	CAISEQGRGNQPQHF	TGTGCCATCAGTGAGCAGGGTCGGGGCAATCAGCCCCAGCATTTT
few	TRBV5-1	TRBJ2-3	-	CASSPGSRPSDTQYF	TGCGCCAGCAGCCCGGGTAGTAGGCCCTCAGATACGCAGTATTTT
-	TRBV5-6	TRBJ2-7	-	CASSLELQGKQYF	TGTGCCAGCAGCCTAGAACTACAGGGAAAGCAGTACTTC
-	TRBV18	TRBJ1-4	-	CASSLEGSGEKLFF	TGTGCCAGCTCACTTGAGGGTTCGGGGGAAAAACTGTTTTTT
-	TRBV6-5	TRBJ1-1	TRBD1	CASIPDRGTEAFF	TGTGCCAGCATTCCCGACAGGGGAACTGAAGCTTTCTTT
-	TRBV11-1	TRBJ2-7	-	CASSLGAELYPYEQYF	TGTGCCAGCAGCTTAGGGGCAGAGCTGTACCCCTACGAGCAGTACTTC
-	TRBV7-9	TRBJ2-7	TRBD2	CASTPISGGPYEQYF	TGTGCCAGCACCCCGATTAGCGGGGGACCCTACGAGCAGTACTTC
few	TRBV19	TRBJ2-7	-	CASRGRGHEQYF	TGTGCCAGTAGAGGCCGAGGGCACGAGCAGTACTTC
-	TRBV9	TRBJ2-5	TRBD2	CASSVVSGGAETQYF	TGTGCCAGCAGCGTAGTCAGCGGGGGGGCAGAGACCCAGTACTTC
-	TRBV25-1	TRBJ2-7	-	CASSDWTVYEQYF	TGTGCCAGCAGTGATTGGACAGTCTACGAGCAGTACTTC
-	TRBV7-3	TRBJ1-2	-	CASSPSAGVPQGYGYTF	TGTGCCAGCAGCCCGTCGGCGGGTGTCCCTCAAGGCTATGGCTACACCTTC
-	TRBV5-4	TRBJ2-1	-	CASSYLAFSYNEQFF	TGTGCCAGCAGCTATCTAGCGTTCTCCTACAATGAGCAGTTCTTC
few	TRBV6-1	TRBJ2-5	-	CASKTLGLHGTQYF	TGTGCCAGCAAAACACTGGGCCTTCATGGGACCCAGTACTTC
once	TRBV7-9	TRBJ2-1	-	CASSSWRGETYNEQFF	TGTGCCAGCAGCTCCTGGAGAGGCGAGACCTACAATGAGCAGTTCTTC
once	TRBV5-5	TRBJ2-7	TRBD2	CASSLGLAGHYEQYF	TGTGCCAGCAGCCTGGGACTAGCGGGCCACTACGAGCAGTACTTC
-	TRBV11-2	TRBJ1-2	-	CASSPRETSPNYGYTF	TGTGCCAGCAGCCCGAGGGAAACTAGCCCGAACTATGGCTACACCTTC
-	TRBV7-3	TRBJ2-7	-	CASSLSGVDEQYF	TGTGCCAGCAGCTTATCAGGGGTTGACGAGCAGTACTTC
-	TRBV15	TRBJ2-7	TRBD1	CATSRGARGSYYEQYF	TGTGCCACCAGCAGAGGGGCCAGGGGGTCTTACTACGAGCAGTACTTC
-	TRBV5-5	TRBJ1-2	TRBD1	CASSAQGLSYGYTF	TGTGCCAGCAGCGCACAGGGGTTGAGCTATGGCTACACCTTC
-	TRBV10-3	TRBJ2-7	-	CAISDLQGYEQYF	TGTGCCATCAGTGACCTCCAGGGTTACGAGCAGTACTTC
-	TRBV2	TRBJ2-7	-	CASSSQGYEQYF	TGTGCCAGCAGTTCCCAGGGGTACGAGCAGTACTTC
-	TRBV9	TRBJ1-3	TRBD1	CASSADRGPPGNTIYF	TGTGCCAGCAGCGCCGACAGGGGGCCACCGGGAAACACCATATATTTT
-	TRBV5-4	TRBJ1-1	-	CASSLDGRAEAFF	TGTGCCAGCAGCTTGGATGGGAGGGCTGAAGCTTTCTTT
-	TRBV19	TRBJ1-4	-	CASSIVGQGPNEKLFF	TGTGCCAGTAGTATAGTTGGCCAGGGTCCTAATGAAAAATTGTTTTTT
-	TRBV9	TRBJ2-1	-	CASSVDLRAYNEQFF	TGTGCCAGCAGCGTAGATTTGAGGGCCTACAATGAGCAGTTCTTC
-	TRBV28	TRBJ1-1	-	CASSSGDLRNTEAFF	TGTGCCAGCAGTTCCGGGGATCTAAGGAACACTGAAGCTTTCTTT
-	TRBV5-6	TRBJ1-5	-	CASSLVRGNQPQHF	TGTGCCAGCAGCTTGGTACGGGGCAATCAGCCCCAGCATTTT
-	TRBV9	TRBJ1-1	TRBD1	CASSVNRGGTEALF	TGTGCCAGCAGCGTAAACAGGGGTGGCACTGAAGCTCTCTTT
-	TRBV7-9	TRBJ2-2	TRBD2	CASSLPLAGGSTGELFF	TGTGCCAGCAGCTTACCTCTGGCGGGAGGGAGTACCGGGGAGCTGTTTTTT
-	TRBV27	TRBJ2-1	TRBD2	CASSPGRGVDEQFF	TGTGCCAGCAGTCCCGGGAGGGGGGTCGATGAGCAGTTCTTC
few	TRBV6-6	TRBJ2-5	TRBD1	CASSYERTGRETQYF	TGTGCCAGCAGTTACGAACGGACAGGGCGAGAGACCCAGTACTTC
-	TRBV5-6	TRBJ2-1	TRBD2	CASSFGTSNEQFF	TGTGCCAGCAGCTTCGGGACTAGCAATGAGCAGTTCTTC
-	TRBV7-8	TRBJ1-4	-	CASSPRGATGEKLFF	TGTGCCAGCAGCCCCCGGGGGGCTACGGGAGAAAAACTGTTTTTT